A single sample is the source of the 21 T cell receptor beta chains below, sequenced in a study of response to subunit inactivated influenza vaccine. TCRdb reprocessed the RT-PCR reads via MiXCR and lists one record per CDR3 protein. The sample has about 570,000 distinct CDR3 sequences, about 11% seen once. The same sample was also used in a study of T cells expressing NK-cell markers. That investigation notes: With UMIs, 5'RACE template switching was used to make TCR beta cDNA.

The material was PBMCs from blood, obtained on the day of vaccination. The source of these receptors is a man aged 50 or older who received an inactivated influenza vaccine.

J is TRBJ2-1 and V is TRBV7-2, with 13 bases that match TRBD2. The CDR3 is 15 amino acids. Trimming at V came to 5 bases and at J to 8 bases, leaving 6 bases not matched to a gene. Germline lookup yields CDR1 SGHTA and CDR2 FQGNSA. This CDR3 is CASSRTSGGAYEQFF. The CDR3 coding sequence is TGTGCCAGCAGCCGCACTAGCGGGGGGGCCTATGAGCAGTTCTTC.

This clonotype has only a few counts. The chain employs TRBV4-2 and TRBJ2-3; TRBD2 matches at 11 bases. V dropped 0 bases and J dropped 4; count of bases not matched to a gene: 9. The germline CDR1 and CDR2 sequences are LGHNA and YNFKEQ. The length of the CDR3 is 18 residues. This CDR3 is CASSQDFAGLAGADTQYF. The CDR3 DNA follows: TGTGCCAGCAGCCAAGATTTTGCCGGACTAGCGGGCGCAGATACGCAGTATTTT.

The chain couples TRBV7-9 to TRBJ2-1; 10 bases match TRBD2. V lost 7 bases to trimming and J lost 4 bases; unmatched junction nucleotides: 10. There are 16 residues in the CDR3. From germline, CDR1 is SEHNR and CDR2 FQNEAQ (reference sequence). The CDR3 DNA follows: TGTGCCAGCACCCTAGTACATAGCGGGGGGTACAATGAGCAGTTCTTC. The encoded protein is CASTLVHSGGYNEQFF.

The chain uses TRBV15 and TRBJ2-7, with 8 bases that match TRBD1. J was trimmed by 5 bases and V by 3 bases; bases with no gene match: 6. The CDR3 consists of 14 residues. Germline V gene data show CDR1 as LNHNV and CDR2 as YYDKDF (reference sequence). The CDR3 sequence is CATSSSRTGNEQYF. CDR3 bases: TGTGCCACCAGCAGTTCACGGACAGGGAACGAGCAGTACTTC.

The chain couples TRBV7-2 to TRBJ1-1, with TRBD1 matching over 7 bases. The CDR3 runs to 15 residues. The ends lost 1 base at V and 5 bases at J; junction bases unmatched: 7. Germline CDR1 and CDR2: SGHTA and FQGNSA. This chain's CDR3 is CASSLVVTGRTEAFF. The CDR3 coding sequence is TGTGCCAGCAGCTTAGTGGTGACAGGGCGGACTGAAGCTTTCTTT.

Note on this clonotype: This may arise from a read error, as a much more abundant clone is one base away. The V gene is TRBV12-3 or TRBV12-4, the J gene TRBJ2-2; 7 nucleotides agree with TRBD1. The CDR3 has 16 amino acids. This CDR3 reads CVSSPRPTGVTGELFF. CDR3 nucleotides: TGTGTCAGCAGCCCTCGCCCTACAGGGGTCACCGGGGAGCTGTTTTTT.

The V call is TRBV6-1, the J call TRBJ1-2; no clear D. Trimming stripped 5 bases from V and 4 bases from J, with 14 bases between. The germline V gene has CDR1 MNHNS and CDR2 SASEGT. This CDR3 has 14 residues. CDR3 protein: CASSRDNTAYGYTF. The CDR3 DNA follows: TGTGCCAGCAGTAGGGATAACACAGCCTATGGCTACACCTTC.

This clonotype was detected ten times or more. The chain uses TRBV20-1 and TRBJ1-2; no firm D call. Trimming stripped 7 bases from V and 3 bases from J, with 6 bases between. The CDR3 has 10 amino acids. Germline lookup yields CDR1 DFQATT and CDR2 SNEGSKA (reference sequence). The CDR3 is CSVHDYGYTF. The DNA of the CDR3 is TGCAGTGTCCATGACTATGGCTACACCTTC.

A few counts support this clonotype. The chain carries TRBV6-1 and TRBJ2-7, with D unclear. From germline, CDR1 is MNHNS and CDR2 SASEGT. The V end lost 6 bases, the J end lost 3 bases, and 18 bases lay between the germline ends. This CDR3 has 15 amino acids. CDR3 bases: TGTGCCAGCAGCGCGACCTGGAGCCCCCTCTACGAGCAGTACTTC. The encoded protein is CASSATWSPLYEQYF.

The chain is built from TRBV5-1 and TRBJ2-4; possible D gene TRBD1, 5 bases. CDR3 length equals 14 residues. The germline V gene has CDR1 SGHRS and CDR2 YFSETQ. V gave up 2 bases and J gave up 6 bases, with 12 bases separating them. CDR3 sequence (DNA): TGCGCCAGCAGCTTACCGGACAAGAGAAACATTCAGTACTTC. It is translated as CASSLPDKRNIQYF. Full variable domain (outside the CDR3, taken from reference TRBV5-1 and TRBJ2-4): KAGVTQTPRYLIKTRGQQVTLSCSPISGHRSVSWYQQTPGQGLQFLFEYFSETQRNKGNFPGRFSGRQFSNSRSEMNVSTLELGDSALYLCASSLPDKRNIQYFGAGTRLSVL.

The genes are TRBV9 and TRBJ1-4, with TRBD1 matching over 10 bases. The length of the CDR3 is 14 residues. The germline gives CDR1 SGDLS, CDR2 YYNGEE. The V gene end was trimmed by 3 bases and the J gene end by 7 bases; junction bases not matched to a gene: 3. The CDR3 coding sequence is TGTGCCAGCAGCGCCGGGACAGGGGTTGAAAAACTGTTTTTT. This encodes CASSAGTGVEKLFF. Full variable domain (missing parts from reference TRBV9 and TRBJ1-4): DSGVTQTPKHLITATGQRVTLRCSPRSGDLSVYWYQQSLDQGLQFLIQYYNGEERAKGNILERFSAQQFPDLHSELNLSSLELGDSALYFCASSAGTGVEKLFFGSGTQLSVL.

The chain carries TRBV6-2 or TRBV6-3 and TRBJ1-2, with 9 nucleotides matching TRBD1. V lost 7 bases and J lost 2; bases outside the gene matches: 5. CDR1 is MNHEY and CDR2 is SVGEGT in the germline V gene. This CDR3 has 14 residues. The CDR3 DNA follows: TGTGCCAGCACTCACAGGGGGCTCAACTATGGCTACACCTTC. Translating it yields CASTHRGLNYGYTF.

The V and J genes are TRBV4-1 and TRBJ1-4; D uncertain. The CDR3 spans 17 residues. V was trimmed by 1 base and J by 4 bases, leaving 16 bases between them. Per the germline V gene, CDR1 is MGHRA and CDR2 is YSYEKL. CDR3 in amino acids: CASSQASAGPVNEKLFF. The DNA of the CDR3 is TGCGCCAGCAGCCAAGCCTCAGCCGGGCCCGTTAATGAAAAACTGTTTTTT.

This chain joins TRBV12-3 or TRBV12-4 and TRBJ2-7; D gene uncertain. Trimming stripped 2 bases from V and 1 base from J, with 6 bases between. The CDR3 is 13 amino acids. CDR3 nucleotides: TGTGCCAGCAGTTTATCCGTTTCCTACGAGCAGTACTTC. It specifies CASSLSVSYEQYF.

A word on this clonotype: At one boundary the junction diverges from the germline segment, which might be a read error. The rearrangement joins TRBV20-1 to TRBJ2-3; 12 bases are a match to TRBD2. The CDR3 totals 16 residues. From germline, CDR1 is DFQATT and CDR2 SNEGSKA (reference sequence). The CDR3 is CCARGGLAGSTDTQYF. The CDR3 nucleotides read TGCTGTGCTAGAGGCGGACTAGCGGGGAGCACAGATACGCAGTATTTT.

The chain uses TRBV7-8 and TRBJ2-7; tentatively, D is TRBD1 or TRBD2 (5 bases each). CDR1 is SGHVS, CDR2 FQNEAQ, per germline. V lost 1 base and J 6 bases, leaving 13 bases between the germline ends. CDR3 length equals 14 residues. This CDR3 reads CASSLVIGAGEQYF. The DNA of the CDR3 is TGTGCCAGCAGCTTAGTAATCGGGGCAGGCGAGCAGTACTTC.

This clonotype showed up just a few times. The chain has TRBV28 and TRBJ2-1; D is unclear. The germline gives CDR1 MDHEN, CDR2 SYDVKM. V dropped 8 bases and J dropped 9 bases, with 14 bases sitting between them. CDR3 length: 12 amino acids. The DNA of the CDR3 is TGTGCCAGCGGCACCCGTGGGCGTGAGCAGTTCTTC. Protein sequence: CASGTRGREQFF.

This clonotype was counted only a few times. This rearrangement joins TRBV9 to TRBJ2-3; D is uncertain. Germline V gene data show CDR1 as SGDLS and CDR2 as YYNGEE. This CDR3 contains 16 residues. V lost 0 bases and J 4 bases, leaving 15 bases between the germline ends. CDR3 sequence: CASSVATDRWADTQYF. CDR3 sequence (DNA): TGTGCCAGCAGCGTAGCGACGGACCGCTGGGCAGATACGCAGTATTTT. The full variable domain, rest sourced from reference TRBV9 and TRBJ2-3, is DSGVTQTPKHLITATGQRVTLRCSPRSGDLSVYWYQQSLDQGLQFLIQYYNGEERAKGNILERFSAQQFPDLHSELNLSSLELGDSALYFCASSVATDRWADTQYFGPGTRLTVL.

This clonotype turned up a few times. The chain has TRBV5-8 and TRBJ2-1; 9 bases fit TRBD2. The CDR3 has 16 residues. CDR1 is SGHTS, CDR2 YDEGEE, per germline. Trimming took 1 base from V and 7 from J; bases not matched to a gene: 9. This CDR3 reads CASSLLGDSGRNEQFF. CDR3 sequence (DNA): TGTGCCAGCAGCTTGTTGGGCGATAGCGGGAGAAATGAGCAGTTCTTC.

The chain has TRBV20-1 and TRBJ2-2; the match to TRBD2 covers 10 bases. The V gene's germline CDR1 is DFQATT and CDR2 SNEGSKA (reference sequence). V lost 0 bases to trimming and J lost 7 bases; unmatched junction nucleotides: 8. This CDR3 has 16 residues. The CDR3 sequence is CSARESGRALVGELFF. The CDR3 DNA is TGCAGTGCTAGAGAGAGCGGGAGGGCCCTCGTCGGGGAGCTGTTTTTT.

The chain is built from TRBV19 and TRBJ2-7; TRBD1 agrees at 7 bases. Germline lookup yields CDR1 LNHDA and CDR2 SQIVND (reference sequence). The V and J ends lost 5 bases and 4 bases, in that order; junction bases with no gene match: 5. The CDR3 loop spans 13 amino acids. The CDR3 DNA follows: TGTGCCAGTAGTCCCTTCAGGGGGTACGAGCAGTACTTC. Translation: CASSPFRGYEQYF.